This T cell receptor beta chain was profiled in a study of shared T cell receptors in the human thymus. As concerns this clone: Other DNA sequences in this sample translate to the same CDR3.

CDR1 is SGHRS, CDR2 YFSETQ, per germline. This CDR3 region has 13 residues. The germline V and J ends were trimmed by 2 bases and 0 bases, with 6 bases remaining between them. The assay was immunoSEQ multiplex PCR, and TCRdb's table has in-frame clones only and misses some. The table lists about 540,000 clones, around 82% of them singletons, with about 0.013% in the top ten. The data also belong to a second study, concerning human thymus T cells.

This receptor was identified in a boy younger than two with a congenital heart defect. The chain is built from TRBV5-1 and TRBJ2-7; tentatively, D is TRBD2 (5 bases). Input material: thymocytes. The CDR3 bases are TGCGCCAGCAGCTTAGACTACTCCTACGAGCAGTACTTC. As protein: CASSLDYSYEQYF.